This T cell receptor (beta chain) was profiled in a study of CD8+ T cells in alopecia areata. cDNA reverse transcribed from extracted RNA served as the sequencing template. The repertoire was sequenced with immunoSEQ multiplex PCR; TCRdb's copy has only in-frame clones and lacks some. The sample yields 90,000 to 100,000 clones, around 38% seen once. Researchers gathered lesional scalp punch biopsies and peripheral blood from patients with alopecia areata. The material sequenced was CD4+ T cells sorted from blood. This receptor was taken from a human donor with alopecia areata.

CDR3 nucleotide sequence: TGTGCCTGGAGTGCGGCAGGGCATAGCAATCAGCCCCAGCATTTT. Residues: CAWSAAGHSNQPQHF. This chain links TRBV30 with TRBJ1-5; a possible D gene is TRBD1 (5 bases). The V end was cut by 1 base, the J end by 0 bases, with 10 bases between. Per the germline V gene, CDR1 is GTSNPN and CDR2 is SVGIG (reference sequence). CDR3 length: 15 residues.